Presented here are 28 T cell receptor beta chains from one specimen sequenced in a study of blood T cells in healthy people across ages. Next came a second PCR, run for about 7 to 12 cycles, which used a sample-barcoded 5' primer along with a J-beta primer mix. TCRdb reprocessed the 5' RACE reads with MiXCR, giving one entry per CDR3 protein. The sample gives around 990,000 distinct CDR3 sequences, approximately 25% of which show up once; about 0.8% is in the top ten. In addition, the sample was reused for a study of T cells of mothers and their children.

The sample comprised blood. The receptors stem from a girl aged 2 to 10 in good health.

The V call is TRBV11-3, the J call TRBJ2-1, with D maybe TRBD1 (6 bases). The CDR3 covers 13 residues. The V end was cut by 5 bases, the J end by 9 bases, with 14 bases between. The germline V gene encodes CDR1 SGHNT and CDR2 YENEEA. The CDR3 region is CASSQGTVSEQFF. The DNA of the CDR3 is TGTGCCAGCAGCCAGGGGACGGTAAGTGAGCAGTTCTTC.

The rearrangement links TRBV5-5 to TRBJ1-2, with 8 bases fitting TRBD1. The CDR3 sequence is 14 residues long. Germline V gives CDR1 SGHKS, CDR2 YYEKEE (reference sequence). V gave up 6 bases and J gave up 4 bases; unmatched junction bases: 8. CDR3 sequence: CASTSTGEGYGYTF. CDR3 coding DNA: TGTGCCAGCACCTCGACAGGGGAGGGCTATGGCTACACCTTC.

This clonotype showed up just a few times. This chain connects TRBV28 to TRBJ2-3; TRBD2 aligns across 13 bases. This CDR3 has 18 amino acids. Germline lookup yields CDR1 MDHEN and CDR2 SYDVKM. Trimming cost V 4 bases and J 6 bases; bases outside gene matches: 13. CDR3 nucleotide sequence: TGTGCCAGCAGTTCCAAACTAGCGGGAGGGTATTCACGGGATACGCAGTATTTT. It codes for CASSSKLAGGYSRDTQYF.

Concerning this clonotype itself: Mismatch with germline at one junction end may stem from a read error. CDR3 sequence reads: CASSYVSRTGNYGYTF. DNA for the CDR3: TGTGCCAGCAGTTACGTGAGCAGGACCGGGAACTATGGTTACACCTTC. The J gene is TRBJ1-2, the V gene TRBV6-5; D is unresolved. The CDR3 sequence is 16 residues long. In germline, CDR1 is MNHEY, CDR2 SVGAGI.

This clonotype was observed a handful of times. The V gene is TRBV28, the J gene TRBJ2-3; D unclear. Trimming stripped 2 bases from V and 3 bases from J, with 12 bases between. Germline V gives CDR1 MDHEN, CDR2 SYDVKM. This CDR3 has 15 residues. CDR3 sequence (DNA): TGTGCCAGCAGTTTAGGGTCCGGCGGTACAGATACGCAGTATTTT. This sequence encodes CASSLGSGGTDTQYF. The full variable domain, in which reference TRBV28 and TRBJ2-3 provide the parts outside the CDR3, is DVKVTQSSRYLVKRTGEKVFLECVQDMDHENMFWYRQDPGLGLRLIYFSYDVKMKEKGDIPEGYSVSREKKERFSLILESASTNQTSMYLCASSLGSGGTDTQYFGPGTRLTVL.

The chain uses TRBV7-9 and TRBJ2-5, with D tentatively TRBD1 (5 bases). The DNA end is more similar to TRBJ2-7, so the J call may be wrong. From germline, CDR1 is SEHNR and CDR2 FQNEAQ (reference sequence). The CDR3 has 15 amino acids. CDR3 nucleotide sequence: TGTGCCAGCAGCAACCCTTGGGGCAGCGCGAGCGAGCAGTACTTC. Its protein is CASSNPWGSASEQYF.

The chain is built from TRBV6-5 and TRBJ2-7, with D perhaps matching TRBD1 (6 bases). V lost 9 bases to trimming and J lost 6 bases, with 18 bases between them. The CDR3 loop spans 13 amino acids. Germline CDR1 is MNHEY and CDR2 is SVGAGI. CDR3 in amino acids: CASSPEGEGEQYF. CDR3 sequence (DNA): TGTGCCAGTAGCCCCGAGGGGGAAGGCGAGCAGTACTTC.

The V gene is TRBV6-1, the J gene TRBJ2-1; the D is unclear. The J call is uncertain, as TRBJ2-5 better fits the DNA end. The CDR3 extends over 16 amino acids. The germline V gene has CDR1 MNHNS and CDR2 SASEGT. This chain's CDR3 is CASSDAATGWGETQYF. Written as DNA, the CDR3 is TGTGCCAGCAGTGACGCTGCCACGGGTTGGGGAGAGACCCAGTACTTC.

This chain links TRBV20-1 with TRBJ2-1; 10 nucleotides match TRBD2. This CDR3 contains 14 residues. Germline-derived CDR1 and CDR2 are DFQATT and SNEGSKA (reference sequence). Germline trimming cut 6 bases from V and 7 bases from J; bases unmatched to any gene: 9. CDR3 region: CSAINLAGVNEQFF. The CDR3 DNA sequence: TGCAGTGCCATCAATCTAGCGGGAGTTAATGAGCAGTTCTTC.

The V and J genes are TRBV3-1 and TRBJ2-1; 9 bases map to TRBD2. This CDR3 is 16 amino acids long. V trimming: 1 base; J trimming: 5 bases; junction bases outside the gene matches: 6. The V gene's germline CDR1 is LGHDT and CDR2 YNNKEL (reference sequence). The CDR3 loop reads CASSQAQAGGNNEQFF. The CDR3 DNA reads as TGTGCCAGCAGCCAAGCCCAAGCGGGGGGAAACAATGAGCAGTTCTTC.

The V gene is TRBV5-1, the J gene TRBJ2-5, with D possibly matching TRBD1 (7 bases). CDR3 size: 12 residues. V dropped 4 bases and J dropped 10 bases, with 14 bases sitting between them. CDR1 and CDR2 from the germline V gene are SGHRS and YFSETQ. CDR3 DNA: TGCGCCAGCAGCCCCGACAGGGAGGTCCAGTACTTC. Translated: CASSPDREVQYF.

The chain links TRBV18 to TRBJ2-5; D is unclear. The length of the CDR3 is 13 residues. Germline-derived CDR1 and CDR2 are KGHSH and LQKENI. V was shortened by 3 bases and J by 3 bases, with 8 bases between the two germline ends. The CDR3 spells CASSPWDEETQYF. CDR3 in DNA: TGTGCCAGCTCACCTTGGGATGAAGAGACCCAGTACTTC. Variable domain in full (rest from reference TRBV18 and TRBJ2-5): NAGVMQNPRHLVRRRGQEARLRCSPMKGHSHVYWYRQLPEEGLKFMVYLQKENIIDESGMPKERFSAEFPKEGPSILRIQQVVRGDSAAYFCASSPWDEETQYFGPGTRLLVL.

This sequence joins TRBV10-3 and TRBJ1-3, with unresolved D. Trimming took 4 bases from V and 4 from J, leaving 8 bases between them. Germline lookup yields CDR1 ENHRY and CDR2 SYGVKD. CDR3 size: 13 residues. The CDR3 here is CAISAGSGNTIYF. The CDR3 bases are TGTGCCATCAGTGCGGGGTCCGGAAACACCATATATTTT.

This clonotype was seen a handful of times. The chain combines TRBV20-1 with TRBJ2-5; D is unresolved. Trimming took off 7 bases at V and 4 bases at J, with 16 bases between the two ends. This CDR3 spans 13 amino acids. Germline CDR1 and CDR2: DFQATT and SNEGSKA (reference sequence). The CDR3 coding sequence is TGCAGTGTGCTAACTATCCTTTTAGAGACCCAGTACTTC. This encodes CSVLTILLETQYF.

In this sample, this clonotype turned up a few times. This rearrangement joins TRBV7-9 to TRBJ1-1; a weak D match, TRBD1 (5 bases). The V and J ends lost 5 bases and 6 bases respectively, with 16 bases between them. The CDR3 length is 14 residues. Germline CDR1 SEHNR, CDR2 FQNEAQ (reference sequence). CDR3 sequence reads: CASSPSFGAAEAFF. CDR3 bases: TGTGCCAGCAGCCCCTCTTTTGGGGCAGCTGAAGCTTTCTTT. Based on the CDR3 plus reference TRBV7-9 and TRBJ1-1, the full variable domain is DTGVSQNPRHKITKRGQNVTFRCDPISEHNRLYWYRQTLGQGPEFLTYFQNEAQLEKSRLLSDRFSAERPKGSFSTLEIQRTEQGDSAMYLCASSPSFGAAEAFFGQGTRLTVV.

The chain recombines TRBV6-5 with TRBJ1-1; D not resolved. This CDR3 contains 13 residues. V was pared by 7 bases and J by 2 bases, with 11 bases between. Germline V CDR1 and CDR2: MNHEY, SVGAGI. CDR3 sequence (DNA): TGTGCCAGCACCACGGGAGTTAACACTGAAGCTTTCTTT. Its protein is CASTTGVNTEAFF.

The chain links TRBV12-3 or TRBV12-4 to TRBJ2-5, with 7 positions matching TRBD2. V was pared by 2 bases and J by 3 bases, with 3 bases of the junction left unmatched. The CDR3 totals 14 residues. The CDR3 region has the DNA TGTGCCAGCAGTTTAAATGGGAGGGAAGAGACCCAGTACTTC. Translated: CASSLNGREETQYF.

This clonotype turned up a few times. The DNA for the CDR3 is TGTGCCAGCAGCCAACTTCTCTTTGGGGAGCAGTTCTTC. Residues: CASSQLLFGEQFF. The chain couples TRBV7-2 to TRBJ2-5; D call uncertain. Matching the DNA end better, TRBJ2-1 makes the J call doubtful. The CDR3 runs 13 residues. In germline, CDR1 is SGHTA, CDR2 FQGNSA.

The J gene is TRBJ2-7, the V gene TRBV12-3 or TRBV12-4, with D maybe TRBD1 (5 bases). V dropped 3 bases and J dropped 1 base, with 10 bases sitting between them. This CDR3 has 14 amino acids. For the CDR3, the DNA is TGTGCCAGCAGTTTTGCAGGGCCTTCCTACGAGCAGTACTTC. Its protein product is CASSFAGPSYEQYF.

This clonotype was recorded many times. This chain uses TRBV27 with TRBJ1-5; maybe TRBD1 (5 bases). The germline CDR1 and CDR2 sequences are MNHEY and SMNVEV (reference sequence). V lost 6 bases, J lost 4 bases, and 10 bases lay in between. CDR3 length: 13 residues. CDR3 in amino acids: CASRPTGNQPQHF. Written as DNA, the CDR3 is TGTGCCAGCAGGCCCACAGGAAATCAGCCCCAGCATTTT.

This clonotype was observed a handful of times. The chain uses TRBV15 and TRBJ2-5; D perhaps matches TRBD2 (5 bases). The end of the DNA is better explained by TRBJ2-7, so the J call may be wrong. This CDR3 contains 13 residues. CDR1 is LNHNV and CDR2 is YYDKDF in the germline V gene (reference sequence). The CDR3 here is CATSREGDTEQYF. The CDR3 DNA sequence: TGTGCCACCAGCAGAGAGGGAGATACCGAGCAGTACTTC.

The chain is built from TRBV12-3 or TRBV12-4 and TRBJ2-3, with D uncertain. The CDR3 totals 11 residues. V was pared by 1 base and J by 7 bases, with 3 bases between. This chain's CDR3 is CASSLGNTQYF. The CDR3 DNA follows: TGTGCCAGCAGTTTAGGAAATACGCAGTATTTT.

The V gene is TRBV20-1, the J gene TRBJ1-2; 8 bases fit TRBD1. The CDR3 is 14 amino acids. Germline CDR1 is DFQATT and CDR2 is SNEGSKA (reference sequence). CDR3 sequence: CRAVKGTGSHGYTF. DNA of the CDR3: TGCAGAGCGGTTAAAGGGACAGGTTCGCATGGCTACACCTTC.

Only a few counts were recorded for this clonotype. V is TRBV20-1 and J is TRBJ2-7, with 7 bases identical to TRBD1. From germline, CDR1 is DFQATT and CDR2 SNEGSKA (reference sequence). This CDR3 spans 14 amino acids. The ends lost 5 bases at V and 7 bases at J; junction bases unmatched: 14. CDR3 nucleotide sequence: TGCAGTGCTCCCCGGGACAGTCCGGAAGGGGAGCAGTACTTC. Translated: CSAPRDSPEGEQYF.

This clonotype occurred a few times. The J gene is TRBJ2-5, the V gene TRBV28; D possibly corresponds to TRBD2 (7 bases). The end of the DNA fits TRBJ2-1 better, so the J call may be wrong. The CDR3 covers 15 residues. Germline CDR1 MDHEN, CDR2 SYDVKM. The CDR3 nucleotides read TGTGCCAGCAGTATGGGGAGGGGGATTTTGGATGAGCAGTTCTTC. Translated: CASSMGRGILDEQFF.

This chain links TRBV20-1 with TRBJ2-5, with TRBD2 matching over 7 bases. The CDR3 sequence is 12 residues long. J lost 2 bases, V lost 4 bases, and 1 base had no gene match. From germline, CDR1 is DFQATT and CDR2 SNEGSKA (reference sequence). As DNA, the CDR3 is TGCAGTGCTACCGGGGGGCAAGAGACCCAGTACTTC. This sequence encodes CSATGGQETQYF.

In this sample, this clonotype turned up a few times. The rearrangement uses TRBV11-2 and TRBJ2-2; no clear D. There are 16 residues in the CDR3. Germline V CDR1 and CDR2: SGHAT, FQNNGV. Trimming pared 1 base from V and 1 base from J, leaving 10 bases between. In DNA, the CDR3 is TGTGCCAGCAGCTTAGCAGGACCGCGGAACACCGGGGAGCTGTTTTTT. Protein sequence: CASSLAGPRNTGELFF.

The genes are TRBV6-2 or TRBV6-3 and TRBJ2-7, with D perhaps assigned TRBD1 or TRBD2 (5 bases each). CDR3 length equals 13 residues. V gave up 0 bases and J gave up 5 bases, with 8 bases separating them. CDR1 and CDR2 (germline): MNHEY, SVGEGT. CDR3 sequence reads: CASSYSGPHEQYF. The CDR3 coding sequence is TGTGCCAGCAGTTACTCGGGACCTCACGAGCAGTACTTC.